A selection of T cell receptor beta chains follows, all from one sample in a study of cytomegalovirus exposure and HLA in healthy donors. Using immunoSEQ multiplex PCR, the repertoire was profiled, and TCRdb retains in-frame clones only, with some absent. The sample includes more than 150,000 clones, 80% of them seen just once. The sample taken for sequencing was PBMCs. These receptors were collected from a woman in her 30s in good health and CMV-seronegative. Both conserved end residues are part of each CDR3. D genes are given only for firm matches. The size field is filled for only some rows; it gives once, few, many or a size class.

v_call	d_call	j_call	clone_size	cdr3_nt	cdr3_aa
TRBV9	-	TRBJ1-3	-	TGTGCCAGCAGCGTAGTCTCCGGGAGGGAAAACACCATATATTTT	CASSVVSGRENTIYF
TRBV4-2	-	TRBJ2-2	-	TGTGCCAGCAGCCTGGCGGGGATTCACACCGGGGAGCTGTTTTTT	CASSLAGIHTGELFF
TRBV6-6	-	TRBJ2-5	-	TGTGCCAGCAGTTCCTTACTCGGGGTAGGGGAGACCCAGTACTTC	CASSSLLGVGETQYF
TRBV6-1	-	TRBJ1-1	-	TGTGCCAGCAGCCGATCTGAGGGTGGGTACACTGAAGCTTTCTTT	CASSRSEGGYTEAFF
TRBV11-3	-	TRBJ1-1	once	TGTGCCAGCAGCCCCGGAGGGGAATACACTGAAGCTTTCTTT	CASSPGGEYTEAFF
TRBV7-2	-	TRBJ1-1	-	TGTGCCAGCAGCTTCAAGGGGGGGGCCATGAACACTGAAGCTTTCTTT	CASSFKGGAMNTEAFF
TRBV12-5	-	TRBJ1-1	-	TGTGCTAGTGGATATGGACAAGGCAAGGAAGCTTTCTTT	CASGYGQGKEAFF
TRBV7-9	-	TRBJ1-2	-	TGTGCCAGCAGCCCCCACAGGGATTACACCTTC	CASSPHRDYTF
TRBV15	-	TRBJ2-7	-	TGTGCCACCAGCAGAGATTCAGGGGCTGAGCAGTACTTC	CATSRDSGAEQYF
TRBV5-1	-	TRBJ1-1	few	TGCGCCAGCAGCTTGCAACACCCAAACACTGAAGCTTTCTTT	CASSLQHPNTEAFF
TRBV7-9	TRBD1	TRBJ2-5	few	TGTGCCAGCAGCTTACCGGGACAGGGGGCGAGAGAGACCCAGTACTTC	CASSLPGQGARETQYF
TRBV27	-	TRBJ2-3	few	TGTGCCAGCAGTGCATCGGGACTTCTTTTAACAGATACGCAGTATTTT	CASSASGLLLTDTQYF
TRBV19	-	TRBJ2-1	once	TGTGCCAGTACCAAATCTGGAGGGTTGCATCTTGTAAACGACAATGAGCAGTTCTTC	CASTKSGGLHLVNDNEQFF
TRBV5-1	TRBD1	TRBJ2-7	-	TGCGCCAGCAGGCCACTCTCCGGGACAGGGGCCGAGCAGTACTTC	CASRPLSGTGAEQYF
TRBV9	TRBD2	TRBJ2-3	few	TGTGCCAGCAGCGTGTCCGGGGGGTTAGATACGCAGTATTTT	CASSVSGGLDTQYF
TRBV6-1	-	TRBJ2-7	-	TGTGCCAGCAGCCTCCGAGGGTACGAGCAGTACTTC	CASSLRGYEQYF
TRBV5-1	-	TRBJ1-6	-	TGCGCCAGCAGCTTTGATCAGGGTAATACTTCACCCCTCCACTTT	CASSFDQGNTSPLHF
TRBV6-1	-	TRBJ2-2	-	TGTGCCAGCAGTGAAAACCGCAGGATCACCGGGGAGCTGTTTTTT	CASSENRRITGELFF
TRBV4-1	TRBD1	TRBJ1-1	-	TGCGCCAGCAGACTGACAGGGGCTGAAGCTTTCTTT	CASRLTGAEAFF
TRBV30	TRBD2	TRBJ2-5	-	TGTGCCTGGAGCAGTAGCGGGGGGGCCCAAGAGACCCAGTACTTC	CAWSSSGGAQETQYF
TRBV6-1	TRBD2	TRBJ2-1	-	TGTGCCAGCAGTGGGACTAGCGGGGGGGCCAATGAGCAGTTCTTC	CASSGTSGGANEQFF
TRBV7-8	TRBD2	TRBJ2-5	-	TGTGCCAGCAGCTTAATGGCGGGACTACTGCAAGAGACCCAGTACTTC	CASSLMAGLLQETQYF
TRBV9	TRBD1	TRBJ1-6	-	TGTGCCAGCAGCGGAGGGGGCAGCTCCTATAATTCACCCCTCCACTTT	CASSGGGSSYNSPLHF
TRBV28	-	TRBJ1-2	-	TGTGCCAGCAGTTTCGGGTCTTTCAGGGATAACTATGGCTACACCTTC	CASSFGSFRDNYGYTF